Listed here is a single TCR beta chain. Its antigen is currently unknown. There were roughly 3,200 ng of total RNA used for each TCR library. Samples each yielded cDNA through eight separate reactions. Each UMI, carrying a 6-nucleotide sample barcode, came from template switching. TCRdb reanalyzed the 5' RACE reads and collapses them to one entry per CDR3 protein, without DNA. The ten top clones account for approximately 5.9%, within a sample of some 330,000 distinct CDR3 sequences. The sample is drawn from a study of monozygotic twins with inflammatory bowel disease. Overall study findings and caveats: Patient repertoire variability may have increased through differing immunosuppressive treatments.

CDR1 and CDR2 from the germline V gene are MNHEY and SVGEGT. The CDR3 has 14 amino acids. The receptor was isolated from a human donor with ulcerative colitis or Crohn's disease, or a healthy co-twin of an affected twin (not recorded which). Sequenced sample: blood. The genes are TRBV6-2 or TRBV6-3 and TRBJ1-5; the D gene TCRdb calls, TRBD1, cannot be checked with no DNA. CDR3 protein: CASRGDTFSGPQHF.